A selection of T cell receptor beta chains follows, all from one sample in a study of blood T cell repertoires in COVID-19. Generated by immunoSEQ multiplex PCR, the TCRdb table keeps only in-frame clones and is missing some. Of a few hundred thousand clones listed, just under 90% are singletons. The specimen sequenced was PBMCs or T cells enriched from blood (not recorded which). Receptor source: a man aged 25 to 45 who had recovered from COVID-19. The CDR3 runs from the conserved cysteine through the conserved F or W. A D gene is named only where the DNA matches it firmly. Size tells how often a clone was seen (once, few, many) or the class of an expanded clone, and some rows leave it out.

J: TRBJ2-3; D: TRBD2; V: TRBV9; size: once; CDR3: CASSVDNGGAVDTQYF; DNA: TGTGCCAGCAGCGTAGATAACGGGGGGGCGGTAGATACGCAGTATTTT
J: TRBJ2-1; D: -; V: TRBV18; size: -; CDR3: CASSPGAGTPRYRGANNEQFF; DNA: TGTGCCAGCTCACCAGGAGCCGGGACGCCGAGGTACCGGGGGGCCAACAATGAGCAGTTCTTC
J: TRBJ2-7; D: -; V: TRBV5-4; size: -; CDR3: CASSSPITGNEQYF; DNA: TGTGCCAGCAGCTCCCCGATTACAGGGAACGAGCAGTACTTC
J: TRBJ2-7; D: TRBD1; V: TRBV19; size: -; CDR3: CASSDPGTAPYEQYF; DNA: TGTGCCAGTAGCGACCCCGGGACAGCTCCCTACGAGCAGTACTTC
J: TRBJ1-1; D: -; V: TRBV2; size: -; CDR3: CASKTGTFGGYTEAFF; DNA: TGTGCCAGCAAGACCGGGACTTTCGGGGGGTACACTGAAGCTTTCTTT
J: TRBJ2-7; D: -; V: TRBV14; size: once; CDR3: CASSQYLLGGNYEQYF; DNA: TGTGCCAGCAGCCAATACCTATTAGGGGGAAACTACGAGCAGTACTTC
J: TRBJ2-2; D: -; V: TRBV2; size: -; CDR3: CASSEIVGGTGELFF; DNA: TGTGCCAGCAGTGAAATTGTGGGCGGGACCGGGGAGCTGTTTTTT
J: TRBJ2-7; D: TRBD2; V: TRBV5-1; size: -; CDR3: CASSLGTSGVNEQYF; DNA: TGCGCCAGCAGCCTAGGGACTAGCGGGGTCAACGAGCAGTACTTC
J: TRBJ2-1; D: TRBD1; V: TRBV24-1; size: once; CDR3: CATSDPSGQGSGDEQFF; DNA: TGTGCCACCAGTGACCCCTCCGGACAGGGGTCCGGCGATGAGCAGTTCTTC
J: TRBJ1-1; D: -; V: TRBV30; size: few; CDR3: CAWSASRGGTEAFF; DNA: TGTGCCTGGAGTGCGTCCCGGGGTGGTACTGAAGCTTTCTTT
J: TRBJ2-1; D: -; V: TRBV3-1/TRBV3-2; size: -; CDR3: CARDSSNAALSYNEQFF; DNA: TGTGCCAGAGACTCCTCAAACGCCGCCCTCTCCTACAATGAGCAGTTCTTC
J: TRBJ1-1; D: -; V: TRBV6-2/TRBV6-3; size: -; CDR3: CASSYGQEAFF; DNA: TGTGCCAGCAGCTATGGACAGGAAGCTTTCTTT
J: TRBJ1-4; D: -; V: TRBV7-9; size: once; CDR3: CASSQAGEKLFF; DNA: TGTGCCAGCAGCCAAGCCGGGGAAAAACTGTTTTTT
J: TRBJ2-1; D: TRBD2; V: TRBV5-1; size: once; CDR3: CASSRSGTSGGLGSNEQFF; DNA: TGCGCCAGCAGCCGTTCCGGGACTAGCGGGGGTCTGGGGTCCAATGAGCAGTTCTTC
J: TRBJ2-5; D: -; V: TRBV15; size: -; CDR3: CATSAGSGGVTQETQYF; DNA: TGTGCCACCAGCGCGGGGTCCGGCGGGGTAACGCAAGAGACCCAGTACTTC
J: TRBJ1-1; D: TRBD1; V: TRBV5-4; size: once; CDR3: CASSLGWGQGSSEAFF; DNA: TGTGCCAGCAGCTTGGGATGGGGACAGGGAAGCTCTGAAGCTTTCTTT
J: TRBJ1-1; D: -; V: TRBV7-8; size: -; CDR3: CASSYSEGDTEAFF; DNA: TGTGCCAGCAGCTACTCAGAGGGAGACACTGAAGCTTTCTTT
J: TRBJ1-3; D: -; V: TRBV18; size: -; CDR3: CASSPSAGNTIYF; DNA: TGTGCCAGCTCACCATCGGCTGGAAACACCATATATTTT
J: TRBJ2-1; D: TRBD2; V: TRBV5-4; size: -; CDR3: CASSLGLAGVIGNEQFF; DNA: TGTGCCAGCAGCCTAGGACTAGCGGGAGTAATTGGCAATGAGCAGTTCTTC
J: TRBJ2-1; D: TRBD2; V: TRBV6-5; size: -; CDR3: CASSYSRTSDEQFF; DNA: TGTGCCAGCAGTTACTCTAGGACTAGTGACGAGCAGTTCTTC
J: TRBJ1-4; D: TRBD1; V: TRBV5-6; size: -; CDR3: CASSYRQGGEKLFF; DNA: TGTGCCAGCAGCTATCGACAGGGAGGTGAAAAACTGTTTTTT
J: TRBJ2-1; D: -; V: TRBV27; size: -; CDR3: CASSLSQVAKSYNEQFF; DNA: TGTGCCAGCAGTTTATCGCAAGTAGCGAAGTCCTACAATGAGCAGTTCTTC
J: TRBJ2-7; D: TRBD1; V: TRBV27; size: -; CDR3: CASGGQAAYEQYF; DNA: TGTGCCAGCGGGGGACAGGCCGCCTACGAGCAGTACTTC
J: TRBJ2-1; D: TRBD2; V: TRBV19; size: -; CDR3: CASSRARAGSSYNEQFF; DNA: TGTGCCAGTAGTAGGGCTAGAGCGGGGAGCTCCTACAATGAGCAGTTCTTC
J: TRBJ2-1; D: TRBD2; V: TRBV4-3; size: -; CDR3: CASSRELAGGINEQFF; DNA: TGCGCCAGCAGCCGAGAACTAGCGGGAGGGATTAATGAGCAGTTCTTC
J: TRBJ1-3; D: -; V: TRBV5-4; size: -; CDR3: CASSTFGLKSASGNTIYF; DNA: TGTGCCAGCAGCACCTTCGGCCTGAAAAGCGCATCTGGAAACACCATATATTTT
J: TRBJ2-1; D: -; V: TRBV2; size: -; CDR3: CASSEGGYSYNEQFF; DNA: TGTGCCAGCAGTGAGGGGGGTTACTCCTACAATGAGCAGTTCTTC
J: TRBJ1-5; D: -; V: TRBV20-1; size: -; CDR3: CSASWGDSNQPQHF; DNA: TGCAGTGCTAGTTGGGGAGATAGCAATCAGCCCCAGCATTTT
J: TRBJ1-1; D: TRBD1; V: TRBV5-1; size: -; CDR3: CASSLGQGAVAFF; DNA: TGCGCCAGCAGCCTAGGACAGGGGGCTGTAGCTTTCTTT
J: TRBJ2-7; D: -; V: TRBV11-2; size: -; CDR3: CATNSFRDSYEQYF; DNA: TGTGCCACCAACTCATTCCGGGACTCCTACGAGCAGTACTTC
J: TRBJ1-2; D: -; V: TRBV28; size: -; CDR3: CASSLRGAPGYTF; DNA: TGTGCCAGCAGTTTACGGGGGGCGCCTGGCTACACCTTC
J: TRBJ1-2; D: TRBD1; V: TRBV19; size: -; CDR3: CASSIPTGGHGYTF; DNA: TGTGCCAGTAGTATTCCGACAGGGGGACATGGCTACACCTTC
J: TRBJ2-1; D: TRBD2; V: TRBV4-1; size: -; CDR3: CASSPGLAGDEQFF; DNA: TGCGCCAGCAGCCCGGGACTAGCGGGCGATGAGCAGTTCTTC
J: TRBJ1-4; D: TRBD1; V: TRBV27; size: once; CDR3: CASSSGQVWSEKLFF; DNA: TGTGCCAGCAGTTCGGGACAGGTTTGGAGTGAAAAACTGTTTTTT
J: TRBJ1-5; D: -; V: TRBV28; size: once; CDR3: CASSLAGRYQPQHF; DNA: TGTGCCAGCAGTTTGGCAGGGAGGTATCAGCCCCAGCATTTT
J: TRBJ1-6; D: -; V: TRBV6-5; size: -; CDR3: CASSRNRENNSPLHF; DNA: TGTGCCAGCAGTAGAAACAGGGAGAACAATTCACCCCTCCACTTT
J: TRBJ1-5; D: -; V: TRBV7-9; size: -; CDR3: CASSFLDQPQHF; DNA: TGTGCCAGCAGCTTTTTAGATCAGCCCCAGCATTTT
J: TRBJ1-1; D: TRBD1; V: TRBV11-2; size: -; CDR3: CASSSALGTGGANTEAFF; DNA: TGTGCCAGCAGCTCTGCTCTCGGGACAGGGGGCGCGAACACTGAAGCTTTCTTT
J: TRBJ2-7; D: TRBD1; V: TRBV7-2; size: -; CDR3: CASSFWTGVYEQYF; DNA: TGTGCCAGCAGCTTTTGGACAGGGGTTTACGAGCAGTACTTC
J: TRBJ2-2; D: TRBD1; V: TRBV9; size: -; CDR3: CASSTSDRGYSGELFF; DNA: TGTGCCAGCAGCACATCGGACAGGGGCTATTCCGGGGAGCTGTTTTTT
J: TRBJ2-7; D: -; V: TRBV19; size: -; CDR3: CASSRQVLGVNEQYF; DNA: TGTGCCAGTAGTAGACAGGTTCTGGGAGTGAACGAGCAGTACTTC
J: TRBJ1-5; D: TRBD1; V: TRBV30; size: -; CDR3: CAWNRGRDQPQHF; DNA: TGTGCCTGGAACAGGGGGCGGGATCAGCCCCAGCATTTT
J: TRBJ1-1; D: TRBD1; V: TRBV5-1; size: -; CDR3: CASSLTSGTGGVSFNTEAFF; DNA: TGCGCCAGCAGCTTGACTTCCGGGACAGGGGGCGTATCTTTTAACACTGAAGCTTTCTTT
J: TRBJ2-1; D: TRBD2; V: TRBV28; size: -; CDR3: CASSFRGLAGYNEQFF; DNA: TGTGCCAGCAGTTTCAGGGGACTAGCGGGGTACAATGAGCAGTTCTTC
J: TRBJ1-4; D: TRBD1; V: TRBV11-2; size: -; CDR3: CASSRTGGRNSNEKLFF; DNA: TGTGCCAGCAGCCGTACAGGGGGCCGCAATTCTAATGAAAAACTGTTTTTT
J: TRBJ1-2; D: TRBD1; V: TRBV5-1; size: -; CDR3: CASSAPGQGKVGYTF; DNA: TGCGCCAGCAGCGCTCCGGGACAGGGCAAGGTTGGCTACACCTTC
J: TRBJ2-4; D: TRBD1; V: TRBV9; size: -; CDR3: CASSPRTGGSKNIQYF; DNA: TGTGCCAGCAGCCCCCGGACAGGGGGATCCAAAAACATTCAGTACTTC
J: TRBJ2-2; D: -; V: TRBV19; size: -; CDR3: CASSGGGTNTGELFF; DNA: TGTGCCAGTAGTGGCGGCGGAACGAACACCGGGGAGCTGTTTTTT
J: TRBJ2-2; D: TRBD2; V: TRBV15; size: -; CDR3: CATSAPGTSGRGELFF; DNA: TGTGCCACCAGCGCTCCCGGGACTAGCGGGCGCGGGGAGCTGTTTTTT
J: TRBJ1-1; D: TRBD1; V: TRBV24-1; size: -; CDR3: CATRTGPNTEAFF; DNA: TGTGCCACCCGGACAGGACCGAACACTGAAGCTTTCTTT
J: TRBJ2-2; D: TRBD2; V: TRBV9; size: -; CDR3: CASSAGLAGGRTGELFF; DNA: TGTGCCAGCAGCGCGGGACTAGCGGGAGGTCGCACCGGGGAGCTGTTTTTT
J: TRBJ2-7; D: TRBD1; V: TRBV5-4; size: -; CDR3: CASSWTGGSHEQYF; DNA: TGTGCCAGCAGCTGGACAGGGGGCTCCCACGAGCAGTACTTC
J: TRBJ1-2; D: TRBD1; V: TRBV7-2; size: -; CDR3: CASSLEGTGAFYGYTF; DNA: TGTGCCAGCAGCTTAGAAGGGACAGGGGCGTTCTATGGCTACACCTTC